This TCR beta chain was observed in a study of T cells in tuberculosis. About the study: A South African cohort included IGRA-negative adolescents, latently infected IGRA-positive adolescents and adults with active tuberculosis.

Time point meaning: new active TB diagnosis, blood taken before or within 7 days of starting treatment. The germline CDR1 and CDR2 sequences are SGHTA and FQGTGA. Trimming took 2 bases from V and 0 from J, leaving 5 bases between them. The CDR3 spans 15 residues. Here immunoSEQ multiplex PCR was the method, and the copy in TCRdb shows in-frame clones only, minus some. There are around 49,000 clones in the sample; more than 90% occur only once, and approximately 1.5% lies in the top ten. The specimen was PBMCs, collected at tuberculosis diagnosis. The chain couples TRBV7-3 to TRBJ2-6; D may be TRBD2 (5 bases). This receptor was obtained from an adult with tuberculosis. The CDR3 nucleotides are TGTGCCAGCAGCTTAGGACTCTCTGGGGCCAACGTCCTGACTTTC. Translating it yields CASSLGLSGANVLTF.